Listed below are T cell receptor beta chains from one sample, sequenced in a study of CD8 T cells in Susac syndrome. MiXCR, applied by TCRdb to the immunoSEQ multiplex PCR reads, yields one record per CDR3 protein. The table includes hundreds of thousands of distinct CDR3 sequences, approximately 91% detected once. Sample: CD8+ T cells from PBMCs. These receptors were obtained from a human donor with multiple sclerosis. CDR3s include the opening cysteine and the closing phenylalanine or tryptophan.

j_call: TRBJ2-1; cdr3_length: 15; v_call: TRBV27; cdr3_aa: CASSPGTASYNEQFF
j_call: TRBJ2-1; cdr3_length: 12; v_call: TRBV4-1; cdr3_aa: CASSQGAGEQFF
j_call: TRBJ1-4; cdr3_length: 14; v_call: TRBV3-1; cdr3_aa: CASSRRGINEKLFF
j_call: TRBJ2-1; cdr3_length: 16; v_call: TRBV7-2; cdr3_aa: CASSSRLAGEYNEQFF
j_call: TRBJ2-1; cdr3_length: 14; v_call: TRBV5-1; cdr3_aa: CASSLWGPGNEQFF
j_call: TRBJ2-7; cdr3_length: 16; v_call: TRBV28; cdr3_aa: CASTSPQGKGTYEQYF
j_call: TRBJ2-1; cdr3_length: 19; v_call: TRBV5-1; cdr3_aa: CASTPWEGGGLSSYNEQFF
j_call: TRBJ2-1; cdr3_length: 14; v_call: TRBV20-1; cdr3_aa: CSARLEISYNEQFF
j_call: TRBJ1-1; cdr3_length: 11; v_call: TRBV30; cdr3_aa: CAWSPGLEAFF
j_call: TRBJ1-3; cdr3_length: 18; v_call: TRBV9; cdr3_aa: CASSPDAGLLWGGNTIYF
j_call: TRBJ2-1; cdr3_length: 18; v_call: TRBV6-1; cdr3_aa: CASSELGLAGGPYNEQFF
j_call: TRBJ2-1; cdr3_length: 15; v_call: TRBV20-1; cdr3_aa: CSARFSGTYYNEQFF
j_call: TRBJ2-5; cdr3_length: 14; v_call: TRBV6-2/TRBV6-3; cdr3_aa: CATLAGGLQETQYF
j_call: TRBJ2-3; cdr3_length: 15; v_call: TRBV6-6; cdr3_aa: CASSYSTSAADTQYF
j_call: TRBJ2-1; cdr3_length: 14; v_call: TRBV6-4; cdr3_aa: CASSEGLAGNEQFF
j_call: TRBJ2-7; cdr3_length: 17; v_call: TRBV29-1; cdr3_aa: CSVELEPRDRDSYEQYF
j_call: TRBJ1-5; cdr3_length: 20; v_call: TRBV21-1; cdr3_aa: CASSKKPTETGGRNNQPQHF
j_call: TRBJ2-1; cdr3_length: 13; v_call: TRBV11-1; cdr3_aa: CASSFPADNEQFF
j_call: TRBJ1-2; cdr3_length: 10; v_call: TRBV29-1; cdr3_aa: CSVRDYGYTF
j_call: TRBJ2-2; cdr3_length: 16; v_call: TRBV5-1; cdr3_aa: CASSPREDSLTGELFF
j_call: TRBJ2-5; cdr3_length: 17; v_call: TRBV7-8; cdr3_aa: CASSSHTLLAGGETQYF
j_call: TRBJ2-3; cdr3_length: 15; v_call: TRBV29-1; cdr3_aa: CSVETGTRNKHTQYF
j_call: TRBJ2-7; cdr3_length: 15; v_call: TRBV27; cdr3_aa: CASSTNGQGNYEQYF
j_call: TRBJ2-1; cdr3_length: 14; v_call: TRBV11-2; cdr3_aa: CASSFSQEYNEQFF
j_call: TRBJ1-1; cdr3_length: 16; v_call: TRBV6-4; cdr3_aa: CASSEKGGFEVTEAFF
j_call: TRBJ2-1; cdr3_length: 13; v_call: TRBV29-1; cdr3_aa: CSAFGARGYEQFF
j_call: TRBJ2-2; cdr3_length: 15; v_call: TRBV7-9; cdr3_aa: CASSGQGMNTGELFF
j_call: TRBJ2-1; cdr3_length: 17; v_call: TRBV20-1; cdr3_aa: CSASAPGLAGSYNEQFF
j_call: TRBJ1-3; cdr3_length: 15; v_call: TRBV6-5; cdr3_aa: CASSYGGATGNTIYF
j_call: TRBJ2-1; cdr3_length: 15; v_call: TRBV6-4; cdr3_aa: CASSVAGGDYNEQFF
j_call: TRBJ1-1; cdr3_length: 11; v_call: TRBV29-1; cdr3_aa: CSVARNTEAFF
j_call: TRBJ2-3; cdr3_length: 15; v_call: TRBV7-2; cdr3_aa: CASSLVGGATDTQYF
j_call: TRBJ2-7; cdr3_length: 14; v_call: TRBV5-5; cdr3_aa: CASSVAGTVYEQYF
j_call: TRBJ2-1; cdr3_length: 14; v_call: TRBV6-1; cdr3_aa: CASSEGGASDEQFF
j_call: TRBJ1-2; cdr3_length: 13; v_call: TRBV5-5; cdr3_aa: CASSPGGVPGYTF
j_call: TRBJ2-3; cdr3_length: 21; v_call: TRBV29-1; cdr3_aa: CSAVVSGRAMTGDYLTDTQYF
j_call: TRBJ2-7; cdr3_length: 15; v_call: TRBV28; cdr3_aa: CASSVTGTGYYEQYF
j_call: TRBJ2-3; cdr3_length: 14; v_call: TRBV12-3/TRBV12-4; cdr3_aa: CASSPMRATDTQYF
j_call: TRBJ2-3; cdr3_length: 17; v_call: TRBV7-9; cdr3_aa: CASSSIPGHLSTDTQYF
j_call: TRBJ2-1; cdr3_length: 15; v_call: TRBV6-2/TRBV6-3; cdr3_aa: CASSFGPISYNEQFF
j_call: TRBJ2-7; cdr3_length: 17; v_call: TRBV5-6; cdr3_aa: CASSFGVGGGKPYEQYF
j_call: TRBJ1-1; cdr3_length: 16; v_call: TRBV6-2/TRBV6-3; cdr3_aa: CASSFRQGALNTEAFF
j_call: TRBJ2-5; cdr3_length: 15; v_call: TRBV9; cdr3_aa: CASSVVTGGEETQYF
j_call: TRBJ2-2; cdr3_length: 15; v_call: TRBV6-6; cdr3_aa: CASSYLGGTTGELFF
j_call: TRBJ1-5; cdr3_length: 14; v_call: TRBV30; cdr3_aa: CAWSGQTSNQPQHF
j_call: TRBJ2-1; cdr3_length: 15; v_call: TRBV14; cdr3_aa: CASSQKLAGVNEQFF
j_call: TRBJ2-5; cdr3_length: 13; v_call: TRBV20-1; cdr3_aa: CSAWTGGRETQYF
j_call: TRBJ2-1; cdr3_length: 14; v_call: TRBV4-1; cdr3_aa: CASSQGGGQGEQFF
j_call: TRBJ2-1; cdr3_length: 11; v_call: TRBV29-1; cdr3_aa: CSVEFTVGEFF